This TCR beta chain was captured in a study of control samples from healthy donors and cancer patients. This clone was detected only a few times. Assay used: immunoSEQ multiplex PCR; TCRdb lists only in-frame clones, some missing. The data show tens of thousands of clones, 89% seen once. The CDR3 covers 18 residues. V shed 0 bases and J 0 bases; nucleotides not matched to a gene: 6. Germline-derived CDR1 and CDR2 are SNHLY and FYNNEI. This receptor was obtained from a man aged 50 to 59 in good health. The sequenced material came from blood. This chain connects TRBV2 to TRBJ2-1, with TRBD2 identical over 9 bases. Here the CDR3 reads CASSEALSGGFSYNEQFF. DNA of the CDR3: TGTGCCAGCAGTGAAGCGCTTAGCGGGGGATTCTCCTACAATGAGCAGTTCTTC.